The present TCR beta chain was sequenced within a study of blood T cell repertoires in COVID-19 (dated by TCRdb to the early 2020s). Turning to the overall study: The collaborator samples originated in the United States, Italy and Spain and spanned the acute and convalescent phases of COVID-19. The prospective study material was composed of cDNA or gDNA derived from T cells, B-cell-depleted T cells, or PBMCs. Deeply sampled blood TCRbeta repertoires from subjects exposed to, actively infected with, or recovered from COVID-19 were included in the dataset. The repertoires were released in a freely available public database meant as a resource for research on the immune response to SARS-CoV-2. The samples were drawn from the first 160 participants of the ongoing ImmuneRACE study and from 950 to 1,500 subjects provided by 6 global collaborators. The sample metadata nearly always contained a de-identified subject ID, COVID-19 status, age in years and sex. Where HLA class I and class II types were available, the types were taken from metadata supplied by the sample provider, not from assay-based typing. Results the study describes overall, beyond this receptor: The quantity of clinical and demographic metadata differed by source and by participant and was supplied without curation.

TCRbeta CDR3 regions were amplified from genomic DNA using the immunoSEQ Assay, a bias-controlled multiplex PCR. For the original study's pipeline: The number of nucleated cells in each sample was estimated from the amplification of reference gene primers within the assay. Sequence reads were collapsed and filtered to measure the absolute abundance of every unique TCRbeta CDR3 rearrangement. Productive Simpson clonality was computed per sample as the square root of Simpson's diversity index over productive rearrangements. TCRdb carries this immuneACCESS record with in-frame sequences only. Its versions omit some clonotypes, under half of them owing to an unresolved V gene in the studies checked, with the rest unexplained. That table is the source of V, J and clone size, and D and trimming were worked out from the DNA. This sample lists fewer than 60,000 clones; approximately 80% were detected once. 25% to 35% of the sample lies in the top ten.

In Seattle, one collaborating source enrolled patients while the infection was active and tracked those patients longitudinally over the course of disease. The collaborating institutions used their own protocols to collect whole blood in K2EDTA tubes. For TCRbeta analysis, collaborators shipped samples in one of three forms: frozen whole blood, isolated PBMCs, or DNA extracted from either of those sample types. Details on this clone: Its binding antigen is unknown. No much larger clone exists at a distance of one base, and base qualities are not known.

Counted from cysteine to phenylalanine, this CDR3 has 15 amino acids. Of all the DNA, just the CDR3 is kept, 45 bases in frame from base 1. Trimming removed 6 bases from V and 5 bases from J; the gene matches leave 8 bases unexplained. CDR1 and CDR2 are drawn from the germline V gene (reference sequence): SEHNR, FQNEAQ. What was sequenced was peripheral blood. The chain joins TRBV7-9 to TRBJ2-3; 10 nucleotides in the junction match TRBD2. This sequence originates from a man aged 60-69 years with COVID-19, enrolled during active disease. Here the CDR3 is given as CASRRSSGSKDTQYF. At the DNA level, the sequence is TGTGCCAGCAGGCGCTCTAGCGGGAGTAAAGATACGCAGTATTTT. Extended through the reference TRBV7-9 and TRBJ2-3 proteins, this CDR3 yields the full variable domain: DTGVSQNPRHKITKRGQNVTFRCDPISEHNRLYWYRQTLGQGPEFLTYFQNEAQLEKSRLLSDRFSAERPKGSFSTLEIQRTEQGDSAMYLCASRRSSGSKDTQYFGPGTRLTVL.